Below are 30 T cell receptor beta chains sequenced from a single sample in a study of sequential checkpoint blockade in melanoma (dated by TCRdb to between 2018 and 2020). The method behind the library was the immunoSEQ multiplex PCR assay. Here the immuneACCESS table is served through TCRdb, limited to in-frame sequences with V and J called. Missing clones are a known gap in these copies; in checked studies unresolved V genes cover under half, and the rest lacks a known reason. The sample contains about 13,000 clones, about 28% of them found a single time. Roughly 15% of the sample is held by the ten biggest clonotypes. What the treatment or condition label conveys for this sample: randomized to nivolumab then ipilimumab (arm A) or the reverse (arm B). The material sequenced was tumor tissue (inferred from file names), taken from a patient given nivolumab and ipilimumab in sequence. The receptor set was obtained from a human donor with melanoma.

The chain carries TRBV14 and TRBJ2-7; D gene uncertain. The CDR3 extends over 11 amino acids. The V end lost 8 bases, the J end lost 5 bases, and 10 bases lay between the germline ends. Germline CDR1 and CDR2: SGHDN and FVKESK. For the CDR3, the DNA is TGTGCCAGCTCATTCTCGCACGAGCAGTACTTC. Encoded protein: CASSFSHEQYF. Full variable domain (rest looked up from reference TRBV14 and TRBJ2-7): EAGVTQFPSHSVIEKGQTVTLRCDPISGHDNLYWYRRVMGKEIKFLLHFVKESKQDESGMPNNRFLAERTGGTYSTLKVQPAELEDSGVYFCASSFSHEQYFGPGTRLTVT.

The rearrangement links TRBV18 to TRBJ2-1, with 9 bases aligning to TRBD2. V lost 3 bases to trimming and J lost 2 bases; unmatched junction nucleotides: 14. The CDR3 length is 19 residues. In germline, CDR1 is KGHSH, CDR2 LQKENI. The CDR3 DNA reads as TGTGCCAGCTCACCCGCCGGAGCGGCGGGAGGGCGCACCTACAATGAGCAGTTCTTC. Translating it yields CASSPAGAAGGRTYNEQFF.

V usage is TRBV29-1 and J usage is TRBJ2-1; D is unresolved. The CDR3 length is 12 residues. In germline, CDR1 is SQVTM, CDR2 ANQGSEA. V was cut by 3 bases and J by 2 bases, with 5 bases left in between. The chain's CDR3 is CSVDGPYNEQFF. The CDR3 coding sequence is TGCAGCGTTGATGGACCCTACAATGAGCAGTTCTTC.

This clone was detected a few times. The J gene is TRBJ2-7, the V gene TRBV28, with D possibly TRBD2 on 5 matching bases. CDR1 is MDHEN, CDR2 SYDVKM, per germline. This CDR3 has 23 residues. V was cut by 5 bases and J by 6 bases, with 44 bases left in between. CDR3 sequence reads: CASSEIYEGPRFGEGPKPGEQYF. The CDR3 DNA follows: TGTGCCAGCAGTGAAATTTATGAAGGACCGCGTTTCGGGGAAGGTCCGAAACCGGGCGAGCAGTACTTC.

This clone appeared many times. The DNA for the CDR3 is TGTGCCAGCAGGGAAGGGGGCTTTGGCTATGGCTACACCTTC. Amino acid sequence: CASREGGFGYGYTF. This rearrangement joins TRBV6-8 to TRBJ1-2, with 7 bases that match TRBD1. The V gene end was trimmed by 6 bases and the J gene end by 4 bases; junction bases not matched to a gene: 8. CDR3 length equals 14 residues. Germline loops: CDR1 MNHGY, CDR2 SAAAGT.

Sample share makes this clone medium-sized. The gene calls are TRBV11-3 and TRBJ1-2; TRBD1 agrees at 7 bases. The V gene end was trimmed by 2 bases and the J gene end by 5 bases; junction bases not matched to a gene: 23. There are 20 residues in the CDR3. Germline loops: CDR1 SGHNT, CDR2 YENEEA. CDR3 DNA: TGTGCCAGCAGCTTACCCATTACTCAGCTAACAGGGGCCCCTTGGTATGGCTACACCTTC. Its protein product is CASSLPITQLTGAPWYGYTF.

The V call is TRBV11-3, the J call TRBJ2-5; D is perhaps TRBD1 (6 bases). Germline assignment: CDR1 SGHNT and CDR2 YENEEA. Trimming left V 5 bases short and J 3 bases short, with 13 bases between. The CDR3 totals 14 residues. CDR3 nucleotides: TGTGCCAGCAGCCGCATACAGGGAAAAGAGACCCAGTACTTC. Its protein product is CASSRIQGKETQYF.

This rearrangement joins TRBV6-8 to TRBJ2-6; 9 nucleotides agree with TRBD1. The CDR3 runs to 17 residues. Trimming at V came to 4 bases and at J to 3 bases, leaving 7 bases not matched to a gene. Germline CDR1 reads MNHGY; CDR2 reads SAAAGT. DNA for the CDR3: TGTGCCAGCAGTTCGGCTACAGGGGGCGTTGGGGCCAACGTCCTGACTTTC. This encodes CASSSATGGVGANVLTF.

This clone was observed many times. The chain is built from TRBV6-8 and TRBJ2-7; 11 bases are a match to TRBD2. The trim removed 2 bases at V and 6 bases at J, leaving 6 bases unmatched. The CDR3 spans 15 residues. Germline CDR1 MNHGY, CDR2 SAAAGT. The CDR3 sequence: CASSYLLAGEGEQYF. The CDR3, as DNA: TGTGCCAGCAGTTACCTACTAGCGGGAGAGGGCGAGCAGTACTTC.

The V call is TRBV11-3, the J call TRBJ2-1, with 12 bases matching TRBD2. V shed 3 bases, J shed 4 bases, and the junction held 4 bases outside the gene matches. CDR1 SGHNT and CDR2 YENEEA come from the germline V gene. The CDR3 sequence is 16 residues long. For the CDR3, the DNA is TGTGCCAGCAGCTTGAGGACTAGCGGGACATACAATGAGCAGTTCTTC. Translating it yields CASSLRTSGTYNEQFF.

The chain is built from TRBV11-3 and TRBJ2-7; TRBD1 or TRBD2 may be the D gene (5 bases each). Germline loops: CDR1 SGHNT, CDR2 YENEEA. V gave up 0 bases and J gave up 7 bases, with 25 bases separating them. The CDR3 is 18 amino acids. The CDR3 sequence: CASSLDGDGRFPWVEQYF. DNA of the CDR3: TGTGCCAGCAGCTTAGATGGGGACGGACGGTTCCCTTGGGTGGAGCAGTACTTC.

This clone appeared many times. J is TRBJ2-2 and V is TRBV11-3, with D perhaps matching TRBD1 or TRBD2 (5 bases each). CDR3 size: 15 residues. V was trimmed by 3 bases and J by 4 bases, leaving 12 bases between them. Germline V gives CDR1 SGHNT, CDR2 YENEEA. CDR3 DNA: TGTGCCAGCAGCTTTCCCGGGACGGTCACCGGGGAGCTGTTTTTT. This codes for CASSFPGTVTGELFF.

The chain links TRBV4-1 to TRBJ2-1; D is perhaps TRBD2 (6 bases). Germline CDR1 and CDR2: MGHRA and YSYEKL. Trimming left V 4 bases short and J 7 bases short, with 20 bases between. The CDR3 is 16 amino acids. CDR3 residues: CASSPRPGDPQNEQFF. The CDR3 DNA follows: TGCGCCAGCAGCCCCCGTCCGGGAGACCCTCAGAATGAGCAGTTCTTC.

This sequence joins TRBV6-8 and TRBJ1-5; TRBD1 matches 7 bases. There are 17 residues in the CDR3. Trimming took 0 bases from V and 7 from J; bases not matched to a gene: 12. Germline CDR1 MNHGY, CDR2 SAAAGT. The CDR3 sequence: CASSYSMRGRYGQPQHF. The CDR3, as DNA: TGTGCCAGCAGTTACTCGATGAGGGGGCGATACGGACAGCCCCAGCATTTT.

This chain uses TRBV19 with TRBJ2-3; D possibly corresponds to TRBD1 (6 bases). From germline, CDR1 is LNHDA and CDR2 SQIVND (reference sequence). V was trimmed by 6 bases and J by 0 bases, leaving 10 bases between them. The CDR3 has 14 amino acids. CDR3 bases: TGTGCCAGTAGCAACAGGGAGAGCACAGATACGCAGTATTTT. It translates to CASSNRESTDTQYF.

The V call is TRBV6-8, the J call TRBJ2-1, with 8 bases aligning to TRBD1. V lost 5 bases, J lost 1 base, and 4 bases stayed unmatched. CDR3 size: 15 residues. CDR1 and CDR2 (germline): MNHGY, SAAAGT. For the CDR3, the DNA is TGTGCCAGCAGTGCCAGACAGGGGTCCTACAATGAGCAGTTCTTC. Encoded protein: CASSARQGSYNEQFF.

This chain's CDR3 is CASNTDRIYEQYF. The CDR3 DNA is TGTGCCAGCAATACAGACAGGATCTACGAGCAGTACTTC. V usage is TRBV6-8 and J usage is TRBJ2-7, with D maybe TRBD1 (6 bases). Germline V gene data show CDR1 as MNHGY and CDR2 as SAAAGT. V was clipped by 7 bases and J by 3 bases, with 13 bases between them. The CDR3 sequence is 13 residues long.

The CDR3 DNA follows: TGTGCCAGCTCGGACGGGATAATCTCCTACGAGCAGTACTTC. Translated: CASSDGIISYEQYF. The rearrangement uses TRBV18 and TRBJ2-7; weak D call: TRBD2 (5 bases). The CDR3 is 14 residues long. V shed 6 bases and J shed 0 bases, with 12 bases lying between them. The germline V gene has CDR1 KGHSH and CDR2 LQKENI.

The table lists this clone with a few counts. The chain combines TRBV11-3 with TRBJ2-3; maybe TRBD2 (5 bases). CDR1 is SGHNT and CDR2 is YENEEA in the germline V gene. This CDR3 spans 17 amino acids. V lost 4 bases, J lost 3 bases, and 20 bases lay in between. Here the CDR3 reads CASSSLPGNTRTDTQYF. CDR3 nucleotide sequence: TGTGCCAGCAGCTCCCTCCCGGGGAATACTCGTACAGATACGCAGTATTTT.

This clone was seen more than once but under ten times. V gene TRBV11-3 combines with J gene TRBJ2-1, with 9 bases that match TRBD2. The germline gives CDR1 SGHNT, CDR2 YENEEA. The V segment lost 5 bases and the J segment 2 bases; nucleotides outside the gene matches: 7. This CDR3 has 16 amino acids. In DNA form, the CDR3 reads TGTGCCAGCAGCCTTAGCGGGAGTTTGACCTACAATGAGCAGTTCTTC. Translating gives CASSLSGSLTYNEQFF. Full variable domain (outside the CDR3, taken from reference TRBV11-3 and TRBJ2-1): EAGVVQSPRYKIIEKKQPVAFWCNPISGHNTLYWYLQNLGQGPELLIRYENEEAVDDSQLPKDRFSAERLKGVDSTLKIQPAELGDSAVYLCASSLSGSLTYNEQFFGPGTRLTVL.

This clone showed up many times. The chain couples TRBV27 to TRBJ2-7, with TRBD1 identical over 9 bases. There are 13 residues in the CDR3. V lost 6 bases and J lost 2; bases outside the gene matches: 2. Germline lookup yields CDR1 MNHEY and CDR2 SMNVEV (reference sequence). The CDR3 DNA follows: TGTGCCAGCAGAAGACAGGGGGCCTACGAGCAGTACTTC. Amino acids: CASRRQGAYEQYF.

In its sample, this clone was seen a few times. The chain uses TRBV9 and TRBJ2-7, with D perhaps given as TRBD1 or TRBD2 (5 bases each). CDR3 size: 15 residues. Germline assignment: CDR1 SGDLS and CDR2 YYNGEE. With 0 bases removed from V and 3 bases from J, the gap between germline ends came to 13 bases. Here the CDR3 DNA reads TGTGCCAGCAGCGTAGCCGGGACGCCCGACTACGAGCAGTACTTC. Encoded protein: CASSVAGTPDYEQYF.

This clone is medium-sized. The V call is TRBV28, the J call TRBJ2-7; 7 bases line up with TRBD2. The CDR3 consists of 13 residues. Germline V gene data show CDR1 as MDHEN and CDR2 as SYDVKM. The V segment lost 4 bases and the J segment 1 base; nucleotides outside the gene matches: 1. This CDR3 reads CASSWEGSYEQYF. The CDR3 region has the DNA TGTGCCAGCAGTTGGGAGGGGTCCTACGAGCAGTACTTC.

This clone was seen repeatedly, ten times or more. The chain links TRBV11-3 to TRBJ1-2, with unresolved D. This CDR3 comprises 14 residues. Germline loops: CDR1 SGHNT, CDR2 YENEEA. V was clipped by 3 bases and J by 7 bases, with 15 bases between them. The CDR3 reads CASSLVVGNLGYTF. In DNA, the CDR3 is TGTGCCAGCAGCTTGGTAGTGGGGAATCTTGGCTACACCTTC.

The chain joins TRBV19 to TRBJ1-1, with D possibly TRBD1 on 5 matching bases. Germline values: CDR1 LNHDA, CDR2 SQIVND (reference sequence). CDR3 length equals 12 residues. V shed 3 bases and J shed 4 bases, with 6 bases lying between them. CDR3: CASSMRGTEAFF. For the CDR3, the DNA is TGTGCCAGTAGTATGAGGGGCACTGAAGCTTTCTTT.

At least ten counts were recorded for this clone. The J gene is TRBJ2-1, the V gene TRBV9; 9 positions agree with TRBD2. The CDR3 has 15 residues. Germline V gene sequence: CDR1 SGDLS, CDR2 YYNGEE. J was trimmed by 7 bases and V by 4 bases; bases with no gene match: 9. The CDR3 coding sequence is TGTGCCAGCAGCCCTCCTGGTAGCGGGAGTAATGAGCAGTTCTTC. Encoded protein: CASSPPGSGSNEQFF.

There are a few counts of this clone. This chain uses TRBV6-8 with TRBJ2-7; 7 positions match TRBD1. V lost 2 bases, J lost 0 bases, and 4 bases stayed unmatched. This CDR3 comprises 15 residues. CDR1 and CDR2 (germline): MNHGY, SAAAGT. The CDR3 sequence: CASSYHRDSSYEQYF. In DNA form, the CDR3 reads TGTGCCAGCAGTTACCACCGGGACAGCTCCTACGAGCAGTACTTC.

The chain couples TRBV9 to TRBJ2-1; tentatively, D is TRBD1 (5 bases). Trimming left V 0 bases short and J 8 bases short, with 12 bases between. The CDR3 runs 14 residues. Germline lookup yields CDR1 SGDLS and CDR2 YYNGEE. CDR3 bases: TGTGCCAGCAGCGTAGGTCGATGGGGCGATGAGCAGTTCTTC. Its translation: CASSVGRWGDEQFF. Using reference TRBV9 and TRBJ2-1 for the parts outside the CDR3, the full variable domain is DSGVTQTPKHLITATGQRVTLRCSPRSGDLSVYWYQQSLDQGLQFLIQYYNGEERAKGNILERFSAQQFPDLHSELNLSSLELGDSALYFCASSVGRWGDEQFFGPGTRLTVL.

CDR3 loop: CASSRRPGQAYEQYF. CDR3 in DNA: TGTGCCAGCAGTCGGCGACCGGGACAGGCGTACGAGCAGTACTTC. The V call is TRBV27, the J call TRBJ2-7; 8 positions agree with TRBD1. The CDR3 length is 15 residues. Germline V gene sequence: CDR1 MNHEY, CDR2 SMNVEV (reference sequence). V was pared by 5 bases and J by 4 bases, with 10 bases of the junction left unmatched.

V is TRBV28 and J is TRBJ1-1, with D possibly TRBD1 on 6 matching bases. Germline loops: CDR1 MDHEN, CDR2 SYDVKM. Trimming took off 3 bases at V and 2 bases at J, with 13 bases between the two ends. The CDR3 totals 15 residues. This CDR3 is CASSFTGTSNTEAFF. The CDR3, as DNA: TGTGCCAGCAGTTTTACAGGGACATCTAACACTGAAGCTTTCTTT. Based on the CDR3 plus reference TRBV28 and TRBJ1-1, the full variable domain is DVKVTQSSRYLVKRTGEKVFLECVQDMDHENMFWYRQDPGLGLRLIYFSYDVKMKEKGDIPEGYSVSREKKERFSLILESASTNQTSMYLCASSFTGTSNTEAFFGQGTRLTVV.